This T cell receptor (beta chain) originates from a study of T cells in Graves' hyperthyroidism and ophthalmopathy (dated by TCRdb to between 2019 and 2020). Turning to the overall study: Peripheral blood was collected at initial diagnosis, before any treatment. TCR V-J signatures able to tell the groups apart were searched for in a discovery cohort of 90 to 100 patients, of whom more than 40 had Graves' ophthalmopathy and around 58 had stable Graves' hyperthyroidism. Whether ophthalmopathy could be predicted prospectively was tested in an independent validation cohort made up of approximately 19 hyperthyroidism patients plus 17 patients who later progressed to ophthalmopathy. The roughly 100 discovery patients were randomly divided into training and test sets at a 7:3 ratio. In addition, the study compared T-cell repertoires in thyroid tissue and in blood from about 6 Graves' hyperthyroidism patients. Following sampling, methimazole starting at 30 mg daily was given to hyperthyroidism patients, and high-dose intravenous methylprednisolone was given to ophthalmopathy patients. TCR Vbeta CDR3 sequencing of 130 to 150 peripheral blood samples (more than 40 ophthalmopathy, over 70 hyperthyroidism and roughly 17 progressor patients) is reported in the paper. Study-wide findings and limitations: No statistical method was used to set the sample size in advance, and investigators knew the group allocation. Most expanded thyroid clonotypes (frequency above 0.001) were also detected in blood, a finding suggesting that blood repertoires may reflect thyroid immune responses. In validation, the model predicted progression to ophthalmopathy a median of roughly 6.5 months before onset, with about 71% sensitivity and just under 75% specificity. In cross-validation, a model built on a 13 V-J signature told ophthalmopathy apart from stable hyperthyroidism with under 90% sensitivity and around 84% specificity, and in testing the same model reached 80%/75%.

CDR1 and CDR2 (DFQATT, SNEGSKA) derive from the germline V gene (reference sequence). V lost 5 bases and J lost 4 bases; the stretch between them is 26 bases long. The CDR3 spans 17 residues, from the cysteine through the phenylalanine. The kept DNA is CDR3 alone, 51 bases in frame from the first base. This clonotype turned up a few times. It has no known antigen specificity. Base qualities are not provided; no much larger clone lies one nucleotide away. Graves' hyperthyroidism was defined as stable when no progression to ophthalmopathy occurred over 18 months of follow-up. Hyperthyroidism patients were newly diagnosed, had a disease duration of under 2 months, and were aged 18 to 65 years. The study excluded patients with uncontrolled infections, other autoimmune diseases, pregnancy or lactation. Diagnoses were based on clinical symptoms, serum thyroxine and TRAb, thyroid ultrasound and orbital computed tomography. PBMCs were separated from approximately 9.9 ml of fresh peripheral blood using Ficoll-Paque density gradient centrifugation. Total RNA was extracted with Trizol reagent, and quality was checked on an Agilent 2100 Bioanalyzer.

Amplification of TCR beta CDR3 regions was carried out from RNA transcripts. A first-round RT-PCR of the TCR CDR3 used the HTBI primer set with the Qiagen OneStep RT-PCR kit. Libraries were constructed in a second round of multiplex PCR, after which size selection and purification were performed. The libraries were sequenced on an Illumina HiSeq2000 using paired-end 100 bp reads. The study's own analysis went as follows. SOAPnuke was used to process the raw data, throwing out any read that contained adapters or uncalled bases, had a mean Phred below 15, or lacked an exact constant-primer or identifier match. COPE v1.2.5 was used to merge the high-quality paired reads, and each unique nucleotide sequence was defined as a clonotype. Clonotypes were aligned to IMGT TRBV, TRBD and TRBJ reference segments using MiTCR v1.1. Analysis was restricted to V-J combinations with a frequency above 0.0001, which covered about 99% of repertoires. A TCS score was defined as the ratio of F50 (clonal expansion) to E x V (chaos), with BLOSUM62-based TCRdist applied between CDR3 peptides within each V-J. Welch's t-statistics and random forest reduced 514 V-J features to fewer than 15, which were used in a naive Bayes classifier (R e1071). TCRdb reworked the public reads: Q25 trimming with fastp, MiXCR clone assembly, productive beta chains retained. Every CDR3 protein is listed once, alongside the most common genes and DNA of its rows. The V and J calls follow TCRdb's processing rather than the paper's. The sample table holds about half a million distinct CDR3 sequences, of which around 21% were seen once. Of the sample, more than 20% is held by the ten largest clones.

Rearrangement joined TRBV20-1 to TRBJ2-5, with a tentative D gene TRBD1 over 7 matching bases. The TCR comes from a man aged 18 to 29 with Graves' hyperthyroidism. Sequenced material: blood. CDR3 protein: CSAYSDRAIPRGETQYF. The bases are TGCAGTGCTTACTCCGACAGGGCGATTCCGCGGGGAGAGACCCAGTACTTC.